This T cell receptor beta chain was observed in a study of blood T cell repertoires in COVID-19. CDR1 and CDR2 from the germline V gene are WSHSY and SAAADI. The germline V and J ends were trimmed by 3 bases and 4 bases, with 11 bases remaining between them. The CDR3 covers 14 residues. Here immunoSEQ multiplex PCR was the method, and the copy in TCRdb shows in-frame clones only, minus some. Among approximately 200,000 clones listed, approximately 86% were seen once. Enrolled through a virtual design, the participants were between roughly 18 and 100 years of age and came from under 30 US areas. Sequenced: PBMCs or T cells enriched from blood (not recorded which). The receptor was isolated from a woman in her 30s who had recovered from COVID-19. The chain carries TRBV10-2 and TRBJ2-3, with a tentative D call TRBD1 (5 bases). CDR3 in DNA: TGCGCCAGCAGTGAATACCTACAGGCAGATACGCAGTATTTT. This translates into CASSEYLQADTQYF.